The sequence of this T cell receptor beta chain was determined in a study of beta chain features in type 1 diabetes. The germline CDR1 and CDR2 sequences are MNHEY and SMNVEV (reference sequence). This CDR3 is 17 amino acids long. J lost 2 bases, V lost 5 bases, and 10 bases had no gene match. Every isolated RNA sample was fully reverse transcribed, so sequencing captured expressed TCRB transcripts. This table comes from immunoSEQ multiplex PCR, and its TCRdb copy is limited to in-frame clones, with some not included. This sample has 450,000 to 550,000 clones, with about 30% found just once. The V gene is TRBV27, the J gene TRBJ2-3, with TRBD2 matching over 10 bases. The receptor was isolated from a man aged 18-30 years in good health. The sequencing input was naive CD4+ T cells from blood. The CDR3 bases are TGTGCCAGCAGTCGGATGCGACTAGCGGGTTACACAGATACGCAGTATTTT. This codes for CASSRMRLAGYTDTQYF.